What follows is one TCR beta chain and its context. The length of the CDR3 is 14 residues. The V gene's germline CDR1 is SGHKS and CDR2 YYEKEE (reference sequence). V dropped 0 bases and J dropped 4 bases, with 9 bases sitting between them. Some clones are missing from TCRdb's copy, which holds only in-frame ones; the method was immunoSEQ multiplex PCR. The data show 20,000 to 25,000 clones, 73% seen once. This specimen comes from a study of blood T cell repertoires in COVID-19. The clonotype comes from a human donor in a cohort sampled during active or convalescent COVID-19. The sequenced sample was peripheral blood. The chain has TRBV5-5 and TRBJ2-3, with D possibly TRBD2 on 6 matching bases. Here the CDR3 reads CASSLAGSPDTQYF. The DNA of the CDR3 is TGTGCCAGCAGCTTGGCCGGGAGTCCAGATACGCAGTATTTT.